The rows below give T cell receptor beta chains drawn from one sample of a study of cytomegalovirus exposure and HLA in healthy donors. Measured with immunoSEQ multiplex PCR; TCRdb has only the in-frame clones, and not every one. The sample holds about 170,000 clones, approximately 75% seen once. The sequenced sample was PBMCs. Source of these receptors: a woman younger than 35 in good health and CMV-seronegative. Each CDR3 is given with its conserved first and last residue. A D gene is named only where the DNA matches it firmly. Part of the rows lack a size; the others show once, few, many or a class for expanded clones.

V gene	D gene	J gene	clone size	CDR3 protein	CDR3 DNA
TRBV5-6	TRBD1	TRBJ2-2	NA	CASSLRTGGNTGELFF	TGTGCCAGCAGCTTGAGGACAGGGGGAAACACCGGGGAGCTGTTTTTT
TRBV4-1	TRBD2	TRBJ2-1	NA	CASSKIGLAVYNEQFF	TGCGCCAGCAGCAAGATAGGACTAGCGGTGTACAATGAGCAGTTCTTC
TRBV5-1	NA	TRBJ2-1	few	CASSPSDNEQFF	TGCGCCAGCAGCCCCTCAGACAATGAGCAGTTCTTC
TRBV13	NA	TRBJ1-5	NA	CASSLVLRTPIYSNQPQHF	TGTGCCAGCAGCTTAGTCTTGCGGACACCTATTTATAGCAATCAGCCCCAGCATTTT
TRBV10-3	NA	TRBJ1-1	NA	CAIRPDTNTEAFF	TGTGCCATCAGGCCGGACACGAACACTGAAGCTTTCTTT
TRBV29-1	NA	TRBJ1-1	NA	CSASGTQRSEAFF	TGCAGCGCCTCCGGGACACAAAGATCTGAAGCTTTCTTT
TRBV19	TRBD1	TRBJ1-1	NA	CASSIGSRGPTEAFF	TGTGCCAGTAGTATAGGGTCAAGGGGGCCCACTGAAGCTTTCTTT
TRBV7-9	NA	TRBJ2-1	NA	CASSLGQGYNEQFF	TGTGCCAGCAGCTTAGGGCAGGGGTACAATGAGCAGTTCTTC
TRBV5-4	TRBD2	TRBJ2-7	few	CASSLGVAGSYEQYF	TGTGCCAGCAGCTTGGGGGTAGCGGGATCCTACGAGCAGTACTTC
TRBV6-1	NA	TRBJ1-5	NA	CASRSLTGNQPQHF	TGTGCCAGCAGATCCCTCACAGGGAATCAGCCCCAGCATTTT
TRBV18	TRBD2	TRBJ2-2	NA	CASSPRISGEPNTGELFF	TGTGCCAGCTCACCACGTATTAGCGGGGAACCGAACACCGGGGAGCTGTTTTTT
TRBV6-1	TRBD1	TRBJ1-6	few	CASSPGTDNSPLHF	TGTGCCAGCAGTCCTGGGACAGATAATTCACCCCTCCACTTT
TRBV18	NA	TRBJ1-1	NA	CASSPNEGVNTEAFF	TGTGCCAGCTCACCCAATGAGGGGGTGAACACTGAAGCTTTCTTT
TRBV5-4	NA	TRBJ2-3	NA	CASSRGLRTDTQYF	TGTGCCAGCAGCCGCGGGCTCCGCACAGATACGCAGTATTTT
TRBV29-1	NA	TRBJ2-5	NA	CSVELTAQETQYF	TGCAGCGTTGAGTTGACAGCGCAAGAGACCCAGTACTTC
TRBV2	NA	TRBJ2-5	NA	CASSEQGLAEETQYF	TGTGCCAGCAGTGAACAGGGGCTAGCGGAAGAGACCCAGTACTTC
TRBV25-1	TRBD1	TRBJ1-2	once	CASSGPGTGEVYGYTF	TGTGCCAGCAGTGGTCCCGGGACAGGCGAGGTCTATGGCTACACCTTC
TRBV2	NA	TRBJ2-7	NA	CASSEQGSSYEQYF	TGTGCCAGCAGTGAACAGGGAAGTTCTTACGAGCAGTACTTC
TRBV5-4	TRBD2	TRBJ2-7	NA	CASSLGSGRAYYEQYF	TGTGCCAGCAGCTTGGGAAGCGGGAGGGCCTATTACGAGCAGTACTTC
TRBV27	NA	TRBJ2-1	NA	CASSLRARGPRSYNEQFF	TGTGCCAGCAGTTTACGTGCCCGGGGTCCACGCTCCTACAATGAGCAGTTCTTC
TRBV6-5	NA	TRBJ1-4	few	CASRSGGVGHEKLFF	TGTGCCAGCAGGTCTGGAGGGGTGGGGCATGAAAAACTGTTTTTT
TRBV19	NA	TRBJ2-3	few	CASKLGMTQYF	TGTGCCAGTAAACTAGGGATGACGCAGTATTTT
TRBV5-1	TRBD1	TRBJ1-1	NA	CASSLLSGGFYTEAFF	TGCGCCAGCAGCCTTTTATCAGGGGGATTTTACACTGAAGCTTTCTTT
TRBV5-4	TRBD2	TRBJ2-7	NA	CASSLAGSGSLYEQYF	TGTGCCAGCAGCTTGGCCGGGAGCGGGAGTCTATACGAGCAGTACTTC
TRBV9	NA	TRBJ2-5	few	CASSVDLGAETQYF	TGTGCCAGCAGCGTAGATCTAGGAGCGGAGACCCAGTACTTC
TRBV7-8	TRBD1	TRBJ2-3	NA	CASSTTGGSKTDTQYF	TGTGCCAGCAGCACCACAGGGGGAAGTAAGACAGATACGCAGTATTTT
TRBV13	TRBD1	TRBJ1-2	NA	CASSFDRDWDGYTF	TGTGCCAGCAGCTTCGACAGGGATTGGGATGGCTACACCTTC
TRBV5-1	NA	TRBJ2-7	NA	CASSWVLRGGVPSYEQYF	TGCGCCAGCAGCTGGGTTCTGAGAGGGGGGGTTCCCTCCTACGAGCAGTACTTC
TRBV19	NA	TRBJ1-2	NA	CASAAELRRFELHGYTF	TGTGCCAGTGCCGCCGAGCTCAGGAGGTTTGAACTGCATGGCTACACCTTC
TRBV5-6	NA	TRBJ2-7	once	CASRSIAERYYEQYF	TGTGCCAGCAGGTCTATAGCGGAAAGATACTACGAGCAGTACTTC
TRBV6-5	NA	TRBJ1-6	NA	CASSYSGPPSPLHF	TGTGCCAGCAGTTACTCGGGGCCCCCTTCACCCCTCCACTTT
TRBV19	NA	TRBJ2-1	NA	CASSLQGFYNEQFF	TGTGCCAGTAGTTTGCAGGGTTTCTACAATGAGCAGTTCTTC
TRBV6-4	NA	TRBJ1-6	NA	CASSEGSNSPLHF	TGTGCCAGCAGTGAGGGCAGTAATTCACCCCTCCACTTT
TRBV10-1	NA	TRBJ1-1	NA	CASSESRRVNTEAFF	TGCGCCAGCAGTGAGTCGAGGAGGGTGAACACTGAAGCTTTCTTT
TRBV5-1	TRBD1	TRBJ2-2	NA	CASSSPGQGAGELFF	TGCGCCAGCAGCTCACCGGGACAGGGGGCCGGGGAGCTGTTTTTT
TRBV10-3	NA	TRBJ2-5	NA	CAISVSSGVQETQYF	TGTGCCATCAGTGTATCTTCTGGAGTCCAAGAGACCCAGTACTTC
TRBV6-5	TRBD1	TRBJ1-5	NA	CASITGTVSNQPQHF	TGTGCCAGCATTACCGGGACAGTTAGCAATCAGCCCCAGCATTTT